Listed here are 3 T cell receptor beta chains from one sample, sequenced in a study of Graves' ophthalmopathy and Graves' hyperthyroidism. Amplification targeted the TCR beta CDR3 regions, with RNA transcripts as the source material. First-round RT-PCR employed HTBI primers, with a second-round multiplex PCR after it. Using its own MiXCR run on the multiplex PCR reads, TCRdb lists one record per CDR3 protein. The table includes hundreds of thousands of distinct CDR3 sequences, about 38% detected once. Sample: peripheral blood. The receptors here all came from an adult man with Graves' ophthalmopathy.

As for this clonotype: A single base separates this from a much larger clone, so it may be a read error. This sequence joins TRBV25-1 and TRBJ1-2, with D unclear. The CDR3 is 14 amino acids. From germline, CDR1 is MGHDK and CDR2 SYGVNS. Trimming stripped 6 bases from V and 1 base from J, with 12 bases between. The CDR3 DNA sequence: TGTGCCAGCAGCATGGGCGGATTTAACTATGGCTACACCTTC. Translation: CASSMGGFNYGYTF.

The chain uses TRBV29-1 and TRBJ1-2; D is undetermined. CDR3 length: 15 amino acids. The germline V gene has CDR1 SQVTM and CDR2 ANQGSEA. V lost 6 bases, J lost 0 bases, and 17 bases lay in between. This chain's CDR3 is CSVVAAAKANYGYTF. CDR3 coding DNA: TGCAGCGTGGTCGCAGCGGCCAAAGCTAACTATGGCTACACCTTC. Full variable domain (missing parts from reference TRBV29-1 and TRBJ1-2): SAVISQKPSRDICQRGTSLTIQCQVDSQVTMMFWYRQQPGQSLTLIATANQGSEATYESGFVIDKFPISRPNLTFSTLTVSNMSPEDSSIYLCSVVAAAKANYGYTFGSGTRLTVV.

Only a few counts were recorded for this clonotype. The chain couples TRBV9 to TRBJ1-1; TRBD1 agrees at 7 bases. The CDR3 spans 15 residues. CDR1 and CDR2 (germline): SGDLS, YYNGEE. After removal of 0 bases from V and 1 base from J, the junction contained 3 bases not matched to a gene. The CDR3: CASSVGGTANTEAFF. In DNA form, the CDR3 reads TGTGCCAGCAGCGTAGGGGGGACAGCGAACACTGAAGCTTTCTTT.